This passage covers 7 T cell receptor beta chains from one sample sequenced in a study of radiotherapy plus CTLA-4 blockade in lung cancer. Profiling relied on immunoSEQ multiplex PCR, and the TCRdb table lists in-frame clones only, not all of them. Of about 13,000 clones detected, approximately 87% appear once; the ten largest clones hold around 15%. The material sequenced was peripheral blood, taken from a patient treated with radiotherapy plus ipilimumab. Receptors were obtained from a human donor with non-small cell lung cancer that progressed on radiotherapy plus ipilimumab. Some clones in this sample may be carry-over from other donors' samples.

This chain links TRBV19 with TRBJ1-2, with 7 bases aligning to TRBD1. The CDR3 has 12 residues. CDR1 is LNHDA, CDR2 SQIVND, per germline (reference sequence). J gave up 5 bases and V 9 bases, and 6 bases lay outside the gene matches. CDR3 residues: CASTQGGYGYTF. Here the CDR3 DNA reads TGTGCCAGCACGCAGGGGGGATATGGCTACACCTTC.

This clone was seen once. This CDR3 reads CASSLGGGEDYGYTF. DNA of the CDR3: TGTGCCAGCAGCTTAGGAGGGGGCGAGGACTATGGCTACACCTTC. The chain has TRBV7-9 and TRBJ1-2; 7 bases line up with TRBD1. V was clipped by 1 base and J by 3 bases; unmatched bases: 5. This CDR3 region has 15 residues. The V gene's germline CDR1 is SEHNR and CDR2 FQNEAQ (reference sequence).

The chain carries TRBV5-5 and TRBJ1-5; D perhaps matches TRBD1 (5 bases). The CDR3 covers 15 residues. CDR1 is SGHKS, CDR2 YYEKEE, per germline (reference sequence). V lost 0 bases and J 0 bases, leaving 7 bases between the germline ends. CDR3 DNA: TGTGCCAGCAGCTTGGGGGGCGGTAGCAATCAGCCCCAGCATTTT. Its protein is CASSLGGGSNQPQHF.

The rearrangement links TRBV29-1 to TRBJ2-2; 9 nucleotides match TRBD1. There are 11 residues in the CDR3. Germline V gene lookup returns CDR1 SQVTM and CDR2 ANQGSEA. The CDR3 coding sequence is TGCAGTACAGGGGGCTCCGGGGAGCTGTTTTTT. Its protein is CSTGGSGELFF.

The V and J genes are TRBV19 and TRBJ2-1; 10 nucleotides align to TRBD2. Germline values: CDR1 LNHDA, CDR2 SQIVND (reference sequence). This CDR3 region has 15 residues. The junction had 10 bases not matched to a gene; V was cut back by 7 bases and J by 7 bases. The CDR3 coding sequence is TGTGCCAGTACCCTACGGGCTAGCGGGGGTAATGAGCAGTTCTTC. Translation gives CASTLRASGGNEQFF.

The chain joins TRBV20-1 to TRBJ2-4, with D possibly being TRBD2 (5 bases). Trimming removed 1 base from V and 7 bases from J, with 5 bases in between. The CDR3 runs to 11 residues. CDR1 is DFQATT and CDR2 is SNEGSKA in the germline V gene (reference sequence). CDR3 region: CSARGGNIQYF. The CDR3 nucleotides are TGCAGTGCTAGAGGAGGGAACATTCAGTACTTC.

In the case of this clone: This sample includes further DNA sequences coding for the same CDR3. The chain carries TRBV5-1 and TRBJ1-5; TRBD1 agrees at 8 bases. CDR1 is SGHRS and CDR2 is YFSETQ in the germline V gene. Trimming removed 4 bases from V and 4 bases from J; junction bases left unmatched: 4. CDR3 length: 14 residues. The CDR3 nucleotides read TGCGCCAGCAGCCCAGGACAGGGAAATCAGCCCCAGCATTTT. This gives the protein CASSPGQGNQPQHF.